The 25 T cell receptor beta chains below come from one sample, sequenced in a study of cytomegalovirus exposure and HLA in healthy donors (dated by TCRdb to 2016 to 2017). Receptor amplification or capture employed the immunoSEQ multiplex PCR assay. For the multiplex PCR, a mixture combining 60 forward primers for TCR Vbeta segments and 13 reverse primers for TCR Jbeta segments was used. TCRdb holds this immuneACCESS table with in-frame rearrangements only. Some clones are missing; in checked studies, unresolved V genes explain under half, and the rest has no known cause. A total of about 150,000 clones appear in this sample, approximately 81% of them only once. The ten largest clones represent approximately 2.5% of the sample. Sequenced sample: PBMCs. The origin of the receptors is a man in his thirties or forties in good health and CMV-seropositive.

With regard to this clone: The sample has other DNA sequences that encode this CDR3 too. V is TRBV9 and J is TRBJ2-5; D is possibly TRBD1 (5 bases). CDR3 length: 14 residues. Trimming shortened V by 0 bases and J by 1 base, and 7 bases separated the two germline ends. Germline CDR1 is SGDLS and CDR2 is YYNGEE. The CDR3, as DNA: TGTGCCAGCAGCGTAGGGGGCGGCCAAGAGACCCAGTACTTC. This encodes CASSVGGGQETQYF.

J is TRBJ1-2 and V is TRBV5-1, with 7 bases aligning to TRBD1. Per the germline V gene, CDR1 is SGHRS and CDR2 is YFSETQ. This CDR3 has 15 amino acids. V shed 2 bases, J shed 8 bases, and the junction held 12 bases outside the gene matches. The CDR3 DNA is TGCGCCAGCAGCTTCACACCGGGACAGCCTTCGGGCTACACCTTC. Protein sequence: CASSFTPGQPSGYTF. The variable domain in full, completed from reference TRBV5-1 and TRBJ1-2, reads KAGVTQTPRYLIKTRGQQVTLSCSPISGHRSVSWYQQTPGQGLQFLFEYFSETQRNKGNFPGRFSGRQFSNSRSEMNVSTLELGDSALYLCASSFTPGQPSGYTFGSGTRLTVV.

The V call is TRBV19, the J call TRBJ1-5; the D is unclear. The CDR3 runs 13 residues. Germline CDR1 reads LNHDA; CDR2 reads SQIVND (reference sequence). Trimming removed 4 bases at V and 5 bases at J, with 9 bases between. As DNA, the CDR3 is TGTGCCAGTAGTACAGGATCCGATCAGCCCCAGCATTTT. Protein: CASSTGSDQPQHF.

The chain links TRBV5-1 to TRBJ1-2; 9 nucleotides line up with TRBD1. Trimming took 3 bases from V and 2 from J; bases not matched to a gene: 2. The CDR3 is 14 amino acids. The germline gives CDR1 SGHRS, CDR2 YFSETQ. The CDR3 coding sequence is TGCGCCAGCAGCTGGACAGGGGACAACTATGGCTACACCTTC. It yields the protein CASSWTGDNYGYTF.

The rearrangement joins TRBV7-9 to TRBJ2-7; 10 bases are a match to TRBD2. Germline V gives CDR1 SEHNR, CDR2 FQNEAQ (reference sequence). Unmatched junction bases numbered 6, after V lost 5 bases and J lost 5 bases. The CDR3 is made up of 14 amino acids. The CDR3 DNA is TGTGCCAGCAGCACAGCCGGACTAGCGGACGAGCAGTACGTC. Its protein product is CASSTAGLADEQYV.

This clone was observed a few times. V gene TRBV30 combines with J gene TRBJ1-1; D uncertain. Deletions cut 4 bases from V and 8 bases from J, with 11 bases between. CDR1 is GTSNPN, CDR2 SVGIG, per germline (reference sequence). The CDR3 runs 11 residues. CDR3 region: CAWNRRVEAFF. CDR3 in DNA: TGTGCCTGGAATAGGCGGGTGGAAGCTTTCTTT.

CDR3 amino acids: CASSQEWLAGGNEQFF. The CDR3 nucleotides read TGTGCCAGCAGCCAAGAGTGGCTAGCGGGAGGGAATGAGCAGTTCTTC. V usage is TRBV4-2 and J usage is TRBJ2-1, with 12 bases identical to TRBD2. In germline, CDR1 is LGHNA, CDR2 YNFKEQ. Trimming at V came to 0 bases and at J to 7 bases, leaving 4 bases not matched to a gene. The CDR3 extends over 16 amino acids.

For the CDR3, the DNA is TGTGCCTGGAGTAAGGGGCTTTACACTGAAGCTTTCTTT. This encodes CAWSKGLYTEAFF. This chain links TRBV30 with TRBJ1-1, with D tentatively TRBD1 (5 bases). The CDR3 is 13 amino acids. Germline V gene lookup returns CDR1 GTSNPN and CDR2 SVGIG (reference sequence). Trimming took 2 bases from V and 3 from J, leaving 10 bases between them. Supplemented by reference TRBV30 and TRBJ1-1, the full variable domain reads SQTIHQWPATLVQPVGSPLSLECTVEGTSNPNLYWYRQAAGRGLQLLFYSVGIGQISSEVPQNLSASRPQDRQFILSSKKLLLSDSGFYLCAWSKGLYTEAFFGQGTRLTVV.

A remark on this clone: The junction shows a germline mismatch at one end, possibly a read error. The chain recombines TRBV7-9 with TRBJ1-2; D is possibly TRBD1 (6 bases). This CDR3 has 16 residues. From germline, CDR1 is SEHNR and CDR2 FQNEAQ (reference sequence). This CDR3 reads CSSSWFNRQENYGYTF. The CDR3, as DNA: TGTTCCAGCAGCTGGTTCAATAGACAGGAAAACTATGGCTACACCTTC.

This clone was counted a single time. The CDR3 protein is CATSRDRGGTETQYF. DNA for the CDR3: TGTGCCACCAGCAGAGATAGGGGAGGGACGGAGACCCAGTACTTC. The V call is TRBV15, the J call TRBJ2-5, with 7 bases that match TRBD2. The CDR3 has 15 residues. V lost 0 bases and J lost 5; bases outside the gene matches: 6. The germline V gene has CDR1 LNHNV and CDR2 YYDKDF (reference sequence).

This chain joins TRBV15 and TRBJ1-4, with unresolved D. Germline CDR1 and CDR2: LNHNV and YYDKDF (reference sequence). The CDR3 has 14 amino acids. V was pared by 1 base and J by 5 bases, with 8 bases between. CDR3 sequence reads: CATSRVTYNEKLFF. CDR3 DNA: TGTGCCACCAGCAGAGTCACCTACAATGAAAAACTGTTTTTT.

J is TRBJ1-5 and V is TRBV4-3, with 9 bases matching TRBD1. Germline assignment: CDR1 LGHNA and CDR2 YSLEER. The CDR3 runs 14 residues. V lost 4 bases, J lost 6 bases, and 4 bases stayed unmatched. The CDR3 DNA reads TGCGCCAGCAGCCGGGACAGGGTAGGTCAGCCCCAGCATTTT. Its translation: CASSRDRVGQPQHF.

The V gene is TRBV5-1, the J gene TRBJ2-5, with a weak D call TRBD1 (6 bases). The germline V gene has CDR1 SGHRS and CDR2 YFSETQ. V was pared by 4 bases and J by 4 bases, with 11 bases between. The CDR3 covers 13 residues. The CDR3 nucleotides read TGCGCCAGCAGCCCAGGACAGCGAGAGACCCAGTACTTC. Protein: CASSPGQRETQYF.

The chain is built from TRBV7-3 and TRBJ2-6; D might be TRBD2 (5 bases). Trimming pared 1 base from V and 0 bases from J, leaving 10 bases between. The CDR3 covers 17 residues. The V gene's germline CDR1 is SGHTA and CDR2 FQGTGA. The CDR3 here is CASSLRERSSGANVLTF. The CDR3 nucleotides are TGTGCCAGCAGCTTAAGGGAGAGGAGCTCTGGGGCCAACGTCCTGACTTTC. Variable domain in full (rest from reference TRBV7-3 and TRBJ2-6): GAGVSQTPSNKVTEKGKYVELRCDPISGHTALYWYRQSLGQGPEFLIYFQGTGAADDSGLPNDRFFAVRPEGSVSTLKIQRTERGDSAVYLCASSLRERSSGANVLTFGAGSRLTVL.

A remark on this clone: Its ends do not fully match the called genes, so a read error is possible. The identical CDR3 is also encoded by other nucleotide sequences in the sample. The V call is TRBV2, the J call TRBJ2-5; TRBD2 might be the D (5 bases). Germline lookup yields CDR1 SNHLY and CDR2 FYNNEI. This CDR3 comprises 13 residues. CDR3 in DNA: TGTGCCAGCAGTCCAGCGGTCCAAGAGACCCAATACTTC. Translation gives CASSPAVQETQYF. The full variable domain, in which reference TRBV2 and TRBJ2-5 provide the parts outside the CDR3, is EPEVTQTPSHQVTQMGQEVILRCVPISNHLYFYWYRQILGQKVEFLVSFYNNEISEKSEIFDDQFSVERPDGSNFTLKIRSTKLEDSAMYFCASSPAVQETQYFGPGTRLLVL.

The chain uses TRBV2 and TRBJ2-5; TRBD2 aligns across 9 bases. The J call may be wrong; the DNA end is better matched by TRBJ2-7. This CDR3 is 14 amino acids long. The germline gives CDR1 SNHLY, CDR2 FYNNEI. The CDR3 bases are TGTGCCAGCAGCGGTGCGGGAGGGCTATACGAGCAGTACTTC. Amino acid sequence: CASSGAGGLYEQYF.

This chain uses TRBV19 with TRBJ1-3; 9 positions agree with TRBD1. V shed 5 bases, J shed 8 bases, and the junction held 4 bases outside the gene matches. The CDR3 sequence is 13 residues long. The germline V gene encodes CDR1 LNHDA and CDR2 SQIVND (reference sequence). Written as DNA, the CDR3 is TGTGCCAGTAGTCTGGGACAGGGTGACACCATATATTTT. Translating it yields CASSLGQGDTIYF.

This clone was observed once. The CDR3: CASSRGHEYGYTF. Written as DNA, the CDR3 is TGTGCCAGCAGCAGGGGCCATGAGTATGGCTACACCTTC. V and J are TRBV5-6 and TRBJ1-2, with D possibly matching TRBD1 (5 bases). From germline, CDR1 is SGHDT and CDR2 YYEEEE. This CDR3 has 13 amino acids. V was pared by 4 bases and J by 5 bases, with 12 bases between.

The CDR3 protein is CASSFLPLAKNIQYF. The DNA for the CDR3 is TGTGCCAGCAGTTTTCTACCCCTAGCCAAAAACATTCAGTACTTC. The chain uses TRBV27 and TRBJ2-4; D remains unclear. The V gene lost 3 bases and the J gene lost 0 bases, with 9 bases spanning the gap. In germline, CDR1 is MNHEY, CDR2 SMNVEV (reference sequence). The CDR3 extends over 15 amino acids.

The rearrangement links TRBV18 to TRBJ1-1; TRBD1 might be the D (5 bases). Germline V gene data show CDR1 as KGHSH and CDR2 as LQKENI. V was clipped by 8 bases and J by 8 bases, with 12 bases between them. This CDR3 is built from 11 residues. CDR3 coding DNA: TGTGCCAGCCAGCGGGGACCCGAAGCTTTCTTT. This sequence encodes CASQRGPEAFF.

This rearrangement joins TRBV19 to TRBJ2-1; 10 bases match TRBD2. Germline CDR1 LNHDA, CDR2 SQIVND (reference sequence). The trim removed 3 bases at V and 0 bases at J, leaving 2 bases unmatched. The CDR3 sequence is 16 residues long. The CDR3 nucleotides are TGTGCCAGTAGTATCGCTAGCGGGGGCTCCTACAATGAGCAGTTCTTC. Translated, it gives CASSIASGGSYNEQFF.

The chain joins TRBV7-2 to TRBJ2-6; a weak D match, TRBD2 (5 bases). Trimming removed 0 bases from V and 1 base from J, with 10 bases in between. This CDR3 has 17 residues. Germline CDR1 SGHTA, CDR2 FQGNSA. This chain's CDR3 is CASSLAWGDSGANVLTF. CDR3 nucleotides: TGTGCCAGCAGCTTAGCGTGGGGAGATTCTGGGGCCAACGTCCTGACTTTC.

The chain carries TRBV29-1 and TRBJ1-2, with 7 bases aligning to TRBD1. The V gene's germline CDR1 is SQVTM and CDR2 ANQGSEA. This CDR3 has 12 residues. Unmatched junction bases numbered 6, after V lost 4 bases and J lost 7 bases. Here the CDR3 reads CSVARDSGGYTF. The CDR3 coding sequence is TGCAGCGTTGCCAGGGACAGCGGTGGCTACACCTTC. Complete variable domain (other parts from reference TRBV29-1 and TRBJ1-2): SAVISQKPSRDICQRGTSLTIQCQVDSQVTMMFWYRQQPGQSLTLIATANQGSEATYESGFVIDKFPISRPNLTFSTLTVSNMSPEDSSIYLCSVARDSGGYTFGSGTRLTVV.

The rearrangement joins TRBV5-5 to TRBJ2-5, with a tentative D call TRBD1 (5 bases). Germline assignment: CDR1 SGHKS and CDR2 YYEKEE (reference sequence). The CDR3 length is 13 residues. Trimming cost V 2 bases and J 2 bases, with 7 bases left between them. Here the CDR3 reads CASSFRVQETQYF. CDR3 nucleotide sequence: TGTGCCAGCAGCTTCAGGGTTCAAGAGACCCAGTACTTC. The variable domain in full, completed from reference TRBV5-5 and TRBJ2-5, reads DAGVTQSPTHLIKTRGQQVTLRCSPISGHKSVSWYQQVLGQGPQFIFQYYEKEERGRGNFPDRFSARQFPNYSSELNVNALLLGDSALYLCASSFRVQETQYFGPGTRLLVL.

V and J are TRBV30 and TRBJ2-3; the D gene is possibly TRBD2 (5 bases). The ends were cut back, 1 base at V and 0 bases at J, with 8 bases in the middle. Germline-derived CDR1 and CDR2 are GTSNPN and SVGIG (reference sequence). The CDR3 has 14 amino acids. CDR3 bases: TGTGCCTGGAGTGGCGGGCCGAGCACAGATACGCAGTATTTT. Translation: CAWSGGPSTDTQYF.